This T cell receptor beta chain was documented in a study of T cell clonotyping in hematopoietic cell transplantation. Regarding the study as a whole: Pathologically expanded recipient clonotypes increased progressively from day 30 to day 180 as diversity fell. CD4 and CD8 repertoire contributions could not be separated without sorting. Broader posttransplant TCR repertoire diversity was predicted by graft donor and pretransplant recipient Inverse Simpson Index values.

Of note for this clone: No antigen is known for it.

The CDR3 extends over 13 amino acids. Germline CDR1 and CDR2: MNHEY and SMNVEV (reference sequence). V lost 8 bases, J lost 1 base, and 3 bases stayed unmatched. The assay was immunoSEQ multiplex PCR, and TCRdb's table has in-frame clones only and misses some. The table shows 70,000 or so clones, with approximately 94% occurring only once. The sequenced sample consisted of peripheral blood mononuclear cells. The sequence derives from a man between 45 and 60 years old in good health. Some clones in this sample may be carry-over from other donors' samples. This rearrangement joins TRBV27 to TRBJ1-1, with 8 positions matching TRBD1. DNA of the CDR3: TGTGCCAGCCAAGACAGGGGGAACACTGAAGCTTTCTTT. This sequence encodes CASQDRGNTEAFF.